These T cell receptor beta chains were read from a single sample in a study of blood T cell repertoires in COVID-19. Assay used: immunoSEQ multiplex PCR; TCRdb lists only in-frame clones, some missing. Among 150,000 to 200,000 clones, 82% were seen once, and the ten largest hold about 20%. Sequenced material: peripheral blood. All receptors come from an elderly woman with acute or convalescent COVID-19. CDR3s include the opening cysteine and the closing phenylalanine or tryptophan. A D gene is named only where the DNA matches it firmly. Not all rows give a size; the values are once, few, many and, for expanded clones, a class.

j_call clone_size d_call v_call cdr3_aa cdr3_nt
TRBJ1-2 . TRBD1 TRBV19 CASTIRRDRSTPDGYTF TGTGCCAGTACCATTAGGCGGGACAGAAGCACTCCCGATGGCTACACCTTC
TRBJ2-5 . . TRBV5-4 CASSSKSREQETQYF TGTGCCAGCAGTTCGAAAAGCCGGGAGCAAGAGACCCAGTACTTC
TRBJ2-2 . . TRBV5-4 CASSPPVNTGELFF TGTGCCAGCAGCCCCCCTGTAAACACCGGGGAGCTGTTTTTT
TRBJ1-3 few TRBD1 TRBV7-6 CASSLGGQGGNTIYF TGTGCCAGCAGCTTAGGCGGACAGGGAGGAAACACCATATATTTT
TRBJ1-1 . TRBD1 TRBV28 CASSRPGTGPETEAFF TGTGCCAGCAGCCGTCCCGGGACAGGGCCGGAAACTGAAGCTTTCTTT
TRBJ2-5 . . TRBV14 CASGTFSGETQYF TGTGCCAGCGGGACTTTTTCTGGAGAGACCCAGTACTTC
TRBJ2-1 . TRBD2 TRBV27 CASSLLVAGEWFF TGTGCCAGCAGTTTATTGGTAGCGGGAGAGTGGTTCTTC
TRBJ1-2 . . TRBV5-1 CASSLGANYGYTF TGCGCCAGCAGCTTAGGGGCGAACTATGGCTACACCTTC
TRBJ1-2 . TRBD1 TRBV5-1 CASSFGGQAYGYTF TGCGCCAGCAGCTTTGGGGGACAGGCCTATGGCTACACCTTC
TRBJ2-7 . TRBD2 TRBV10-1 CASSGPESGSGYEQYF TGCGCCAGCAGTGGCCCTGAGAGCGGGAGTGGCTACGAGCAGTACTTC
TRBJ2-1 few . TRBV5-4 CASSLASNEQFF TGTGCCAGCAGCCTAGCCTCCAATGAGCAGTTCTTC
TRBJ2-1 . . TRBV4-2 CASSQEWDLSSYNEQFF TGTGCCAGCAGCCAAGAATGGGACTTGAGCTCCTACAATGAGCAGTTCTTC
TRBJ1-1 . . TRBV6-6 CASSFLAGPDTEAFF TGTGCCAGCAGTTTTCTCGCGGGGCCTGACACTGAAGCTTTCTTT
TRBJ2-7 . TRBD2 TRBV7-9 CASSLSGAGGEEQYF TGTGCCAGCAGCTTAAGTGGAGCGGGAGGGGAGGAGCAGTACTTC
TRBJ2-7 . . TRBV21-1 CASSPKTATYEQYF TGTGCCAGCAGCCCAAAGACAGCGACCTACGAGCAGTACTTC
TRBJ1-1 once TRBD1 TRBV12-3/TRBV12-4 CASSLTGSAAFF TGTGCCAGCAGTTTGACAGGGTCGGCAGCTTTCTTT
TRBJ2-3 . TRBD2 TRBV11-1 CASSSSGEAKDTQYF TGTGCCAGCAGCTCTAGCGGGGAAGCGAAAGATACGCAGTATTTT
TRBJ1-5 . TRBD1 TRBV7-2 CASSWDRFESQHF TGTGCCAGCAGTTGGGACAGGTTCGAGTCCCAGCATTTT
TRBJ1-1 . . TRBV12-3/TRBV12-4 CASIRSGYEAFF TGTGCCAGCATCCGGTCTGGTTACGAAGCTTTCTTT
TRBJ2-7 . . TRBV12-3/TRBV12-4 CASSFQLGGLRYF TGTGCCAGCAGTTTTCAGTTGGGAGGACTTCGGTACTTC
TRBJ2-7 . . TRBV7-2 CASSLDQDRDYEQYF TGTGCCAGCAGCTTAGATCAGGACAGAGACTACGAGCAGTACTTC
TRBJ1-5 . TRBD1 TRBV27 CASSATGASNQPQHF TGTGCCAGCAGCGCTACAGGGGCTAGCAATCAGCCCCAGCATTTT
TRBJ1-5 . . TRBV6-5 CASSIRISGQPQHF TGTGCCAGTTCAATCCGCATATCAGGGCAGCCCCAGCATTTT
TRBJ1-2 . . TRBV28 CASSRGQIRSFNYGYTF TGTGCCAGCAGCCGAGGACAGATTCGGAGTTTTAACTATGGCTACACCTTC
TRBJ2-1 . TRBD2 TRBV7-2 CASSLQPSGNYQNEQFF TGTGCCAGCAGCTTACAACCTAGCGGGAATTACCAGAATGAGCAGTTCTTC
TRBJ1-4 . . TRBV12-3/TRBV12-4 CASSLVREKLFF TGTGCCAGCAGTTTAGTGCGTGAAAAACTGTTTTTT
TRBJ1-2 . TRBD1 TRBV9 CASSPGQDNYGYTF TGTGCCAGCAGTCCGGGACAGGATAACTATGGCTACACCTTC
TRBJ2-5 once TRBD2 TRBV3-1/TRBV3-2 CASSLGLLAGVGETQYF TGTGCCAGCAGCTTGGGACTGCTAGCGGGAGTTGGAGAGACCCAGTACTTC
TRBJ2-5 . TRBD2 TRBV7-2 CASSLRLAGVMETQYF TGTGCCAGCAGCCTCAGACTAGCGGGAGTTATGGAGACCCAGTACTTC
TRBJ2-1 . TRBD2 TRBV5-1 CASSEGLNNEQFF TGCGCCAGCAGCGAGGGACTAAACAATGAGCAGTTCTTC